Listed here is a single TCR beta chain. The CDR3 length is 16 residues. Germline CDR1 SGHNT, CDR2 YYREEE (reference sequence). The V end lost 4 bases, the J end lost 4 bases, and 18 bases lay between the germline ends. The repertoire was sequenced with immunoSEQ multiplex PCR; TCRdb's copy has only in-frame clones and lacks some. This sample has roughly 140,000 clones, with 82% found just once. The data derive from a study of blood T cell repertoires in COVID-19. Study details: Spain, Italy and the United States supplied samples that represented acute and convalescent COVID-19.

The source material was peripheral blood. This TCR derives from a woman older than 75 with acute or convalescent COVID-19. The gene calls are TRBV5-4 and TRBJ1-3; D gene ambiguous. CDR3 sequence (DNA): TGTGCCAGCAGCCGAGGTTCAACCAGTGCCGGAAACACCATATATTTT. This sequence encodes CASSRGSTSAGNTIYF.